The subject of this entry is one TCR beta chain. As yet, its antigen is unknown. The data are from a study of cytomegalovirus exposure and HLA in healthy donors. Study background: An earlier analysis found around 120 million unique TCR beta sequences from roughly 170 million T cells.

General study points: Most TCR beta V segments were productive about 87% or about 30% of the time in an earlier analysis. As a later analysis revealed, most CMV-associated TCR beta chains appeared HLA-restricted.

The germline V gene has CDR1 SQVTM and CDR2 ANQGSEA. This CDR3 contains 14 residues. V was trimmed by 3 bases and J by 0 bases, leaving 8 bases between them. The PCR used 60 Vbeta and 13 Jbeta primers. Methods used by the authors: Around 11 million shared chains were among the approximately 76 million unique TCR beta chains that a later analysis counted. The data were produced by immunoSEQ multiplex PCR, yet TCRdb's version contains in-frame clones alone and is incomplete. That table gives V, J and clone size, and the DNA gave D and trimming. The data show some 98,000 clones, around 67% seen once. This clonotype was sampled from a man aged 45-65 years in good health and CMV-seronegative. This chain links TRBV29-1 with TRBJ2-2; D possibly corresponds to TRBD1 (5 bases). Sequencing was carried out using PBMCs. This CDR3 reads CSVDIGANTGELFF. CDR3 nucleotide sequence: TGCAGCGTTGATATAGGGGCGAACACCGGGGAGCTGTTTTTT.